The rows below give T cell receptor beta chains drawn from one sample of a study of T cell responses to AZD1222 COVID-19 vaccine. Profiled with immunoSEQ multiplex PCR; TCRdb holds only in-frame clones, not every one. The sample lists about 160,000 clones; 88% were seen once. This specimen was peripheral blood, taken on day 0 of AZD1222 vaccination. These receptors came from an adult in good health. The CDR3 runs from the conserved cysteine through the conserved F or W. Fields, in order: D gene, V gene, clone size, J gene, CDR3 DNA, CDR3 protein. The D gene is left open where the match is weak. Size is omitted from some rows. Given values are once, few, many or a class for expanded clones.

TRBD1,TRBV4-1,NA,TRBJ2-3,TGCGCCAGCAGCCAAGATCTAGGGACAGCTGACCCTAGCACAGATACGCAGTATTTT,CASSQDLGTADPSTDTQYF
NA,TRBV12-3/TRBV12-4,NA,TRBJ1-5,TGTGCCAGCAGTCGGGACATCAATCAGCCCCAGCATTTT,CASSRDINQPQHF
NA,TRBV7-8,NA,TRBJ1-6,TGTGCCAGCAGCTTAGGGAACCGGAGGGGGGCCTCCTTTAATTCACCCCTCCACTTT,CASSLGNRRGASFNSPLHF
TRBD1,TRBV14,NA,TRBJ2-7,TGTGCCAGCAGCAGGACAGGGGGAAGAGATGTGTACGAGCAGTACTTC,CASSRTGGRDVYEQYF
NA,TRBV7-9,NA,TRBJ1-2,TGTGCCAGCAGCCCGACAGGAGCATTGAACTATGGCTACACCTTC,CASSPTGALNYGYTF
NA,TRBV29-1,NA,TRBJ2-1,TGCAGCGCAGAAAAGGGGTTCTTC,CSAEKGFF
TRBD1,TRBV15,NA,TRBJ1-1,TGTGCCACCAGCAGAATGGACAGGGGGGACACTGAAGCTTTCTTT,CATSRMDRGDTEAFF
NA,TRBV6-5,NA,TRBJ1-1,TGTGCCAGCAGTTTGCAGGGACGGGTGAACACTGAAGCTTTCTTT,CASSLQGRVNTEAFF
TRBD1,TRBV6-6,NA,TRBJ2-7,TGTGCCAGCAGTGGGACAGAATTAGGGTACGAGCAGTACTTC,CASSGTELGYEQYF
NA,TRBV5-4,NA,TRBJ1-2,TGTGCCAGCAGCTCGGGAGGTGACTATGGCTACACCTTC,CASSSGGDYGYTF
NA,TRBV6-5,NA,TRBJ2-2,TGTGCCAGCAGTTCCGGGACGGCGAATACCGGGGAGCTGTTTTTT,CASSSGTANTGELFF
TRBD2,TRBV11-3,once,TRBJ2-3,TGTGCCAGCAGCACCAATAGCGGGAGGGCTTGCACAGATACGCAGTATTTT,CASSTNSGRACTDTQYF
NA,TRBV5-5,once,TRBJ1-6,TGTGCCAGCAGCTTGGGAACAGGGCGGTGGTCACCCCTCCACTTT,CASSLGTGRWSPLHF
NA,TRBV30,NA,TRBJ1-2,TGTGCCTGGGGCCGGGACGGAAGATACTATGGCTACACCTTC,CAWGRDGRYYGYTF
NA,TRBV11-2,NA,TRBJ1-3,TGTGCCAGCAGCTTCCCGCAAGGCCGCCCAGGAAGAAACACCATATATTTT,CASSFPQGRPGRNTIYF
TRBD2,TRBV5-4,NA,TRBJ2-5,TGTGCCAGCAGCTCCGGGACTAGCGGGGCTGGGTCAGAGACCCAGTACTTC,CASSSGTSGAGSETQYF
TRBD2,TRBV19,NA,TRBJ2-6,TGTGCCAGTAGTATCTGGCGGGGGGCTGGGGCCAACGTCCTGACTTTC,CASSIWRGAGANVLTF
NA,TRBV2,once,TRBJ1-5,TGTGCCAGCAGTGAAGACAGGGAGCCGGGGCCCCAGCATTTT,CASSEDREPGPQHF
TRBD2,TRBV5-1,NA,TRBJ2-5,TGCGCCAGCAGCCCTCTTGGGGGGGGAATCCAAGAGACCCAGTACTTC,CASSPLGGGIQETQYF
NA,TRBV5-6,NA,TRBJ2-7,TGTGCCAGCAGCTTGGCGCGATCCTACGAGCAGTACTTC,CASSLARSYEQYF
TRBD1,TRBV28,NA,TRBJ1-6,TGTGCCAGCAGTTGGACAGGGGGGACCTATAATTCACCCCTCCACTTT,CASSWTGGTYNSPLHF
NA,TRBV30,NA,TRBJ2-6,TGTGCCTGGAGCTCCTTCTCTGGGGCCAACGTCCTGACTTTC,CAWSSFSGANVLTF
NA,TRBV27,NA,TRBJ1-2,TGTGCCAGCAGTTCCTACTACCACCCGACAGCAAACTATGGCTACACCTTC,CASSSYYHPTANYGYTF
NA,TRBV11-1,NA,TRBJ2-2,TGTGCCAGCAGCTCCCCCCCGACCAAGGGCGGGGAGCTGTTTTTT,CASSSPPTKGGELFF
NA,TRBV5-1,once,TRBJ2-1,TGCGCCAGCAGCTTGGCCGGTAGGGATGAGCAGTTCTTC,CASSLAGRDEQFF
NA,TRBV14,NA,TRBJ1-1,TGTGCCAGCAGCCAAGATGGGCTGAACACTGAAGCTTTCTTT,CASSQDGLNTEAFF
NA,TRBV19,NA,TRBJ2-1,TGTGCCAGTAGTCCCCGGAGTAACAATGAGCAGTTCTTC,CASSPRSNNEQFF
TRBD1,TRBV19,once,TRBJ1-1,TGTGCCAGTAGTATAGATGCGTCCCACAGGGGGAGAGCTTTCTTT,CASSIDASHRGRAFF
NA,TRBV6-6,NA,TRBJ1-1,TGTGCCAGCAGTCCCTACGTGGGGGGAGGCGGCATGAACACTGAAGCTTTCTTT,CASSPYVGGGGMNTEAFF
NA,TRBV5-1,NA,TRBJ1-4,TGCGCCAGCAGCGCCCGGCAACCGGCCCCTAATGAAAAACTGTTTTTT,CASSARQPAPNEKLFF
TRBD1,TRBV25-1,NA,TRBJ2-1,TGTGCCAGCAGTGATCGGGACAGGGGGCTTCGGGGGACTATTGAGCAGTTCTTC,CASSDRDRGLRGTIEQFF
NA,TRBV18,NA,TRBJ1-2,TGTGCCAGCTCACCTGAGGCCAGAGTCTTCTATGGCTACACCTTC,CASSPEARVFYGYTF
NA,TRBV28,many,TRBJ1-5,TGTGCCAGCAGCAAACAGGTGTATAGCAATCAGCCCCAGCATTTT,CASSKQVYSNQPQHF
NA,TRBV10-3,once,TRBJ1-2,TGTGCCACAAGACAGGATAACTATGGCTACACCTTC,CATRQDNYGYTF
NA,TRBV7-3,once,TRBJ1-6,TGTGCCAGCAGCACAGGGAATTCACCCCTCCACTTT,CASSTGNSPLHF
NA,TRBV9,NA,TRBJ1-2,TGTGCCAGCAGCGTAGCTCTACAGGACTATGGCTACACCTTC,CASSVALQDYGYTF
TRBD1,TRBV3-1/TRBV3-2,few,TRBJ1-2,TGTGCCAGCAGGTATTTCGACAGGGAAGGCTACACCTTC,CASRYFDREGYTF
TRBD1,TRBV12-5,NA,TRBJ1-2,TGTGCTAGTGGCCCCGGACAGGGGGCGTTTGGCTACACCTTC,CASGPGQGAFGYTF
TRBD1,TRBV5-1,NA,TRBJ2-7,TGCGCCAGCAGCCTGATCCAGGGACAGGGTAACCACGAGCAGTACTTC,CASSLIQGQGNHEQYF
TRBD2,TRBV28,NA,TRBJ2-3,TGTGCCAGCAGTTTCCAAAAGGGACTAGCGGGCTCAGATACGCAGTATTTT,CASSFQKGLAGSDTQYF
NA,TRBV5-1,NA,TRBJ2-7,TGCGCCAGCAGCCGGGAGGTACAGGGCCTGGGAGGTGAGCAGTACTTC,CASSREVQGLGGEQYF
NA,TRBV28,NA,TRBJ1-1,TGTGCCAGCGAGGTAGGGGGTCGGATGAACACTGAAGCTTTCTTT,CASEVGGRMNTEAFF
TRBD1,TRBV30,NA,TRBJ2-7,TGTGCCTGGGGCGTCGGGACAGGGTCTTCCGAGCAGTACTTC,CAWGVGTGSSEQYF
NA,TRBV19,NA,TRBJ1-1,TGTGCCATTAAACAGGAGAACACTGAAGCTTTCTTT,CAIKQENTEAFF
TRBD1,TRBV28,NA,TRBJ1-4,TGTGCCAGCAGCGACACAGGGGGCCGGAGTGAAAAACTGTTTTTT,CASSDTGGRSEKLFF